A single sample is the source of the 15 T cell receptor beta chains below, sequenced in a study of control samples from healthy donors and cancer patients. Measured with immunoSEQ multiplex PCR; TCRdb has only the in-frame clones, and not every one. This sample has around 140,000 clones, with around 90% found just once. Source material: blood. These receptors were taken from a young man in good health.

The chain employs TRBV11-2 and TRBJ2-5; a possible D gene is TRBD2 (6 bases). Germline CDR1 SGHAT, CDR2 FQNNGV. Trimming removed 4 bases from V and 1 base from J, with 22 bases in between. The CDR3 totals 18 residues. CDR3 amino acids: CASSSAFRGGAVQETQYF. As DNA, the CDR3 is TGTGCCAGCAGCTCCGCTTTCCGAGGAGGGGCTGTCCAAGAGACCCAGTACTTC.

V and J are TRBV6-5 and TRBJ1-4; D gene uncertain. The CDR3 runs 15 residues. The V gene's germline CDR1 is MNHEY and CDR2 SVGAGI. Trimming pared 5 bases from V and 8 bases from J, leaving 18 bases between. The CDR3 DNA sequence: TGTGCCAGCAGTCCGGACCACACCAGAGGGGAAAAACTGTTTTTT. It specifies CASSPDHTRGEKLFF.

This clone was found a few times. The V and J genes are TRBV18 and TRBJ2-5; TRBD2 agrees at 15 bases. Losses at the gene ends were 0 bases for V and 7 bases for J; bases not matched to a gene: 0. CDR3 length: 15 amino acids. Germline CDR1 is KGHSH and CDR2 is LQKENI. In nucleotides, the CDR3 is TGTGCCAGCTCACCACCGGGACTAGCGGGGGGGACCCAGTACTTC. As protein: CASSPPGLAGGTQYF.

The chain joins TRBV4-1 to TRBJ1-4, with TRBD1 as a possible D gene (5 bases). Trimming pared 4 bases from V and 8 bases from J, leaving 17 bases between. The V gene's germline CDR1 is MGHRA and CDR2 YSYEKL. The CDR3 runs to 15 residues. CDR3: CASSPIGALQEKLFF. CDR3 coding DNA: TGCGCCAGCAGCCCAATTGGGGCTCTTCAGGAAAAACTGTTTTTT.

V and J are TRBV11-2 and TRBJ2-7, with D perhaps given as TRBD1 or TRBD2 (5 bases each). The V gene's germline CDR1 is SGHAT and CDR2 FQNNGV. V lost 2 bases, J lost 0 bases, and 14 bases lay in between. The CDR3 loop spans 16 amino acids. The CDR3 reads CASSLSGTRISYEQYF. CDR3 bases: TGTGCCAGCAGCTTAAGTGGGACGCGAATCTCCTACGAGCAGTACTTC.

The J gene is TRBJ1-1, the V gene TRBV27; TRBD1 is a possible D gene (5 bases). CDR1 is MNHEY and CDR2 is SMNVEV in the germline V gene (reference sequence). The CDR3 sequence is 13 residues long. V was trimmed by 8 bases and J by 5 bases, leaving 15 bases between them. The CDR3 loop is CASAGVGGTEAFF. CDR3 sequence (DNA): TGTGCCAGCGCGGGGGTCGGAGGGACTGAAGCTTTCTTT.

This CDR3 is CASSLDSTNSPLHF. In DNA, the CDR3 is TGCGCCAGCAGCTTGGATTCAACTAATTCACCCCTCCACTTT. The chain combines TRBV5-1 with TRBJ1-6; D is unresolved. Germline V lookup: CDR1 SGHRS, CDR2 YFSETQ. Between the trimmed V and J ends, which lost 0 bases and 6 bases, there was a span of 7 bases. The CDR3 is 14 residues long.

The chain uses TRBV9 and TRBJ2-7, with D tentatively TRBD1 (6 bases). In germline, CDR1 is SGDLS, CDR2 YYNGEE. The V and J ends lost 4 bases and 3 bases respectively, with 23 bases between them. This CDR3 region has 17 residues. The CDR3 DNA reads TGTGCCAGCAGCCCTCCAACAGGGCACGCTAGGGGCTACGAGCAGTACTTC. It specifies CASSPPTGHARGYEQYF. The full variable domain, with the rest looked up from reference TRBV9 and TRBJ2-7, is DSGVTQTPKHLITATGQRVTLRCSPRSGDLSVYWYQQSLDQGLQFLIQYYNGEERAKGNILERFSAQQFPDLHSELNLSSLELGDSALYFCASSPPTGHARGYEQYFGPGTRLTVT.

The chain carries TRBV5-4 and TRBJ2-4; tentatively, D is TRBD2 (6 bases). The CDR3 loop spans 15 amino acids. V was shortened by 0 bases and J by 1 base, with 8 bases between the two germline ends. Germline CDR1 reads SGHNT; CDR2 reads YYREEE (reference sequence). This CDR3 reads CASSLGGRAKNIQYF. The CDR3 nucleotides are TGTGCCAGCAGCTTGGGTGGGAGGGCCAAAAACATTCAGTACTTC.

This chain links TRBV3-1 (or the pseudogene TRBV3-2) with TRBJ2-2, with 7 bases that match TRBD1. This CDR3 contains 18 residues. Looked up from germline, CDR1 is LGHDT and CDR2 is YNNKEL (reference sequence). V lost 1 base and J lost 1; bases outside the gene matches: 9. CDR3 nucleotides: TGTGCCAGCAGCCAAGGGTCCAGTAGACAGGGGAACACCGGGGAGCTGTTTTTT. Protein: CASSQGSSRQGNTGELFF.

The rearrangement links TRBV5-1 to TRBJ2-7; 7 nucleotides line up with TRBD1. This CDR3 has 15 amino acids. CDR1 is SGHRS and CDR2 is YFSETQ in the germline V gene. The trim removed 1 base at V and 2 bases at J, leaving 6 bases unmatched. In DNA, the CDR3 is TGCGCCAGCAGCTTGACAGGGGCGACCACCTACGAGCAGTACTTC. The encoded protein is CASSLTGATTYEQYF.

V and J are TRBV9 and TRBJ1-4; TRBD1 matches 7 bases. Germline assignment: CDR1 SGDLS and CDR2 YYNGEE. V was pared by 0 bases and J by 7 bases, with 9 bases of the junction left unmatched. The CDR3 runs 16 residues. The CDR3 region has the DNA TGTGCCAGCAGCGTAGGAGGGGGCGCCTGGGGTGAAAAACTGTTTTTT. The encoded protein is CASSVGGGAWGEKLFF.

This chain joins TRBV30 and TRBJ1-4; the D is unclear. Trimming took 4 bases from V and 5 from J, leaving 14 bases between them. Germline V CDR1 and CDR2: GTSNPN, SVGIG (reference sequence). The CDR3 contains 14 residues. The CDR3 here is CAWTHPGSNEKLFF. The CDR3, as DNA: TGTGCCTGGACCCATCCCGGATCGAATGAAAAACTGTTTTTT.

The V gene is TRBV5-1, the J gene TRBJ1-2, with TRBD1 identical over 10 bases. This CDR3 has 15 amino acids. With 0 bases clipped from V and 6 bases from J, the junction kept 5 bases outside the gene matches. The V gene's germline CDR1 is SGHRS and CDR2 YFSETQ. The CDR3 protein is CASSLGDRGGDGYTF. The CDR3 bases are TGCGCCAGCAGCTTGGGGGACAGGGGCGGGGATGGCTACACCTTC.

V is TRBV6-2 or TRBV6-3 and J is TRBJ2-5; D may be TRBD2 (7 bases). This CDR3 has 16 amino acids. Trimming cost V 5 bases and J 2 bases, with 18 bases left between them. Germline V CDR1 and CDR2: MNHEY, SVGEGT. CDR3 amino acids: CASSTFTGGGQETQYF. The CDR3 region has the DNA TGTGCCAGCAGTACCTTCACGGGGGGCGGTCAAGAGACCCAGTACTTC.